The sequence of this T cell receptor beta chain was determined in a study of esophageal squamous cell carcinoma under preoperative chemotherapy. TCRdb reprocessed the PCR reads with MiXCR, giving one entry per CDR3 protein. The sample includes under 14,000 distinct CDR3 sequences, around 63% seen only once; the top ten take 29%. Time point: after preoperative PTX-NDP chemotherapy. This clonotype was seen only a few times. Trimming removed 4 bases from V and 4 bases from J, with 17 bases in between. CDR1 is SGHVS, CDR2 FNYEAQ, per germline. There are 16 residues in the CDR3. The chain couples TRBV7-6 to TRBJ2-1; unclear D gene. Collection of the sample occurred from a patient given preoperative chemotherapy. This TCR was sampled from a human donor with esophageal squamous cell carcinoma. The donor label of this sample is uncertain. CDR3 amino acids: CASSSPTFDFYNEQFF. The CDR3 DNA follows: TGTGCCAGCAGCTCACCGACTTTCGACTTTTACAATGAGCAGTTCTTC.